A selection of T cell receptor beta chains follows, all from one sample in a study of shared clonotypes between healthy human individuals. Method: immunoSEQ multiplex PCR; TCRdb's copy keeps in-frame clones and lacks some. The sample records a few hundred thousand clones, about 95% being singletons. The specimen was naive CD8+ T cells sorted from blood. The source is a woman aged 30 to 39 in good health. Both conserved end residues are part of each CDR3. A D gene is named only where the DNA matches it firmly. Clone size appears in some rows only: once, few, many, or a class for an expanded clone.

D gene: -; J gene: TRBJ2-7; V gene: TRBV6-5; clone size: -; CDR3 DNA: TGTGCCAGCGCCTCTGGACAGTCCTACGAGCAGTACTTC; CDR3 protein: CASASGQSYEQYF
D gene: -; J gene: TRBJ2-7; V gene: TRBV11-2; clone size: -; CDR3 DNA: TGTGCCAGCAGCGCAACCACCGAGCAGTACTTC; CDR3 protein: CASSATTEQYF
D gene: -; J gene: TRBJ1-1; V gene: TRBV28; clone size: -; CDR3 DNA: TGTGCCAGCAGGAGTGTGGGCAGCAACACTGAAGCTTTCTTT; CDR3 protein: CASRSVGSNTEAFF
D gene: -; J gene: TRBJ1-2; V gene: TRBV30; clone size: -; CDR3 DNA: TGTGCCCTCGGACAGTTTTATGGCTACACCTTC; CDR3 protein: CALGQFYGYTF
D gene: -; J gene: TRBJ1-1; V gene: TRBV5-6; clone size: -; CDR3 DNA: TGTGCCAGCAGCTTGGGGGATTCGGCTGAAGCTTTCTTT; CDR3 protein: CASSLGDSAEAFF
D gene: -; J gene: TRBJ2-2; V gene: TRBV5-4; clone size: -; CDR3 DNA: TGTGCCAGCAGCCGGTGGGGGCTCGGGGAGCTGTTTTTT; CDR3 protein: CASSRWGLGELFF
D gene: -; J gene: TRBJ2-7; V gene: TRBV7-6; clone size: -; CDR3 DNA: TGTGCCAGCAGCCTGTGGACTGGTCTCGACGAGCAGTACTTC; CDR3 protein: CASSLWTGLDEQYF
D gene: TRBD2; J gene: TRBJ2-5; V gene: TRBV7-9; clone size: -; CDR3 DNA: TGTGCCAGCAGCCAACTGACTAGCGGTGACCAAGAGACCCAGTACTTC; CDR3 protein: CASSQLTSGDQETQYF
D gene: -; J gene: TRBJ1-2; V gene: TRBV21-1; clone size: -; CDR3 DNA: TGTGCCAGCAGCAAAGAACGGGGATTGGGGGGCTACACCTTC; CDR3 protein: CASSKERGLGGYTF
D gene: -; J gene: TRBJ2-7; V gene: TRBV5-8; clone size: -; CDR3 DNA: TGTGCCAGCAGCCAAGGGCCGGGCGAGCAGTACTTC; CDR3 protein: CASSQGPGEQYF
D gene: TRBD1; J gene: TRBJ2-7; V gene: TRBV29-1; clone size: -; CDR3 DNA: TGCAGCGTTGAAGGGCCCCAGGGGGCGGCCCACGAGCAGTACTTC; CDR3 protein: CSVEGPQGAAHEQYF
D gene: -; J gene: TRBJ2-7; V gene: TRBV7-6; clone size: -; CDR3 DNA: TGTGCCAGCAGCTCCCTAGGGGGGAGGGACTACGAGCAGTACTTC; CDR3 protein: CASSSLGGRDYEQYF
D gene: -; J gene: TRBJ2-7; V gene: TRBV2; clone size: -; CDR3 DNA: TGTGCCAGTCTCCCGGGACAAACCTCTTACGAGCAGTACTTC; CDR3 protein: CASLPGQTSYEQYF
D gene: TRBD2; J gene: TRBJ2-7; V gene: TRBV28; clone size: -; CDR3 DNA: TGTGCCAGCAGTTTAAGTGGTAGCGGGTACGAGCAGTACTTC; CDR3 protein: CASSLSGSGYEQYF
D gene: TRBD1; J gene: TRBJ2-1; V gene: TRBV2; clone size: -; CDR3 DNA: TGTGCCAGCCTAGGAGGGACAGGGGGAGGAGGGAGCGTCCACAATGAGCAGTTCTTC; CDR3 protein: CASLGGTGGGGSVHNEQFF
D gene: TRBD2; J gene: TRBJ2-3; V gene: TRBV7-6; clone size: -; CDR3 DNA: TGTGCCAGCAGCTTTGGGACTAGCGGGAGCGGAGATACGCAGTATTTT; CDR3 protein: CASSFGTSGSGDTQYF
D gene: TRBD1; J gene: TRBJ1-5; V gene: TRBV10-1; clone size: -; CDR3 DNA: TGCGCCAGCTCCCGGAGTGGGGACAGGGAACCCATTCGGCATCATAGCAATCAGCCCCAGCATTTT; CDR3 protein: CASSRSGDREPIRHHSNQPQHF
D gene: TRBD2; J gene: TRBJ2-1; V gene: TRBV10-3; clone size: -; CDR3 DNA: TGTGCCATCAGTGAGGGGAGCGGGAGAAACAATGAGCAGTTCTTC; CDR3 protein: CAISEGSGRNNEQFF
D gene: -; J gene: TRBJ2-7; V gene: TRBV9; clone size: -; CDR3 DNA: TGTGCCAGCAGCGTAGAGTGGGGGAGCCGGTACGAGCAGTACTTC; CDR3 protein: CASSVEWGSRYEQYF
D gene: -; J gene: TRBJ1-5; V gene: TRBV28; clone size: -; CDR3 DNA: TGTGCCAGCAGTTTGTTCCCAAATCATCAGCCCCAGCATTTT; CDR3 protein: CASSLFPNHQPQHF
D gene: TRBD1; J gene: TRBJ2-7; V gene: TRBV19; clone size: -; CDR3 DNA: TGTGCCAGTAGTATAGCAGGGGGCAAGTCCTACGAGCAGTACTTC; CDR3 protein: CASSIAGGKSYEQYF
D gene: TRBD2; J gene: TRBJ2-1; V gene: TRBV11-2; clone size: -; CDR3 DNA: TGTGCCAGCAGCTCAGGGACTAGGAAGGCGCTGGATGAGCAGTTCTTC; CDR3 protein: CASSSGTRKALDEQFF
D gene: -; J gene: TRBJ2-7; V gene: TRBV7-9; clone size: -; CDR3 DNA: TGTGCCAGCAGCCCCCCGGTCGGGGTCTGGGGGGACGAGCAGTACTTC; CDR3 protein: CASSPPVGVWGDEQYF
D gene: TRBD1; J gene: TRBJ2-3; V gene: TRBV15; clone size: -; CDR3 DNA: TGTGCCACCCGGACAGGGTGGGCCGTTGAGGATACGCAGTATTTT; CDR3 protein: CATRTGWAVEDTQYF
D gene: TRBD2; J gene: TRBJ2-1; V gene: TRBV5-1; clone size: -; CDR3 DNA: TGCGCCAGCAGCTTGGATTGGACTAGCGGGAGGTTAGACAATGAGCAGTTCTTC; CDR3 protein: CASSLDWTSGRLDNEQFF
D gene: -; J gene: TRBJ2-7; V gene: TRBV11-2; clone size: -; CDR3 DNA: TGTGCCAGCACCCTACAGAGAGGGTCCTACGAGCAGTACTTC; CDR3 protein: CASTLQRGSYEQYF
D gene: -; J gene: TRBJ1-2; V gene: TRBV27; clone size: -; CDR3 DNA: TGTGCCAGCACTCTGGGATCCTCTAACTATGGCTACACCTTC; CDR3 protein: CASTLGSSNYGYTF
D gene: -; J gene: TRBJ2-7; V gene: TRBV27; clone size: -; CDR3 DNA: TGTGCCAGCAGTTTTGGGGAGTCTAGCGTATACTACGAGCAGTACTTC; CDR3 protein: CASSFGESSVYYEQYF
D gene: TRBD2; J gene: TRBJ2-3; V gene: TRBV5-1; clone size: once; CDR3 DNA: TGCGCCAGCAGCGGACTTAGCGGGGGGGTCCTCTTAGGCACAGATACGCAGTATTTT; CDR3 protein: CASSGLSGGVLLGTDTQYF
D gene: TRBD1; J gene: TRBJ2-6; V gene: TRBV28; clone size: -; CDR3 DNA: TGTGCCAGCAGTGAATCCGGGACAGGGGTGCCCTCTGGGGCCAACGTCCTGACTTTC; CDR3 protein: CASSESGTGVPSGANVLTF
D gene: TRBD2; J gene: TRBJ2-3; V gene: TRBV28; clone size: -; CDR3 DNA: TGTGCCAGCACCTTTAGACTAGCGGAGGACACAGATACGCAGTATTTT; CDR3 protein: CASTFRLAEDTDTQYF
D gene: TRBD2; J gene: TRBJ2-5; V gene: TRBV9; clone size: -; CDR3 DNA: TGTGCCAGCAGCGCCCTAGCGGGAGGGTACCAAGAGACCCAGTACTTC; CDR3 protein: CASSALAGGYQETQYF
D gene: -; J gene: TRBJ2-7; V gene: TRBV10-2; clone size: -; CDR3 DNA: TGCGCCAGTAAGGTGATGGGGGCGAGCTCCTACGAGCAGTACTTC; CDR3 protein: CASKVMGASSYEQYF
D gene: -; J gene: TRBJ2-4; V gene: TRBV2; clone size: -; CDR3 DNA: TGTGCCAGCAGTGGTGGGGGGGCTTGGGACATTCAGTACTTC; CDR3 protein: CASSGGGAWDIQYF
D gene: TRBD2; J gene: TRBJ2-1; V gene: TRBV4-1; clone size: -; CDR3 DNA: TGCGCCAGCAGCCTAGGACTAGCGGGAGGACACGAGCAGTTCTTC; CDR3 protein: CASSLGLAGGHEQFF
D gene: TRBD1; J gene: TRBJ2-2; V gene: TRBV15; clone size: -; CDR3 DNA: TGTGCCACCAGCCCCTACAGGGGGTCCACCGGGGAGCTGTTTTTT; CDR3 protein: CATSPYRGSTGELFF
D gene: TRBD2; J gene: TRBJ2-7; V gene: TRBV28; clone size: -; CDR3 DNA: TGTGCCAGCAGTCTCCCAGTGGGGGGAGGGGAGCAGTACTTC; CDR3 protein: CASSLPVGGGEQYF
D gene: -; J gene: TRBJ1-3; V gene: TRBV6-4; clone size: -; CDR3 DNA: TGTGCCAGCAGTGAGACGGTATACACCATATATTTT; CDR3 protein: CASSETVYTIYF
D gene: TRBD1; J gene: TRBJ2-7; V gene: TRBV7-9; clone size: -; CDR3 DNA: TGTGCCAGCAGCCCAGAGGGGGACAGGGAAGGCTCCTACGAGCAGTACTTC; CDR3 protein: CASSPEGDREGSYEQYF
D gene: -; J gene: TRBJ1-5; V gene: TRBV28; clone size: -; CDR3 DNA: TGTGCCAGCAGTTTCGGGGAGGGCAATCAGCCCCAGCATTTT; CDR3 protein: CASSFGEGNQPQHF
D gene: -; J gene: TRBJ2-1; V gene: TRBV11-2; clone size: -; CDR3 DNA: TGTGCCAGCAGCTTATCGAGCTTCGATGAGCAGTTCTTC; CDR3 protein: CASSLSSFDEQFF
D gene: -; J gene: TRBJ2-5; V gene: TRBV7-9; clone size: -; CDR3 DNA: TGTGCCAGCAGCTTCGCTCGGTGGGGACAAGAGACCCAGTACTTC; CDR3 protein: CASSFARWGQETQYF